A selection of T cell receptor beta chains follows, all from one sample in a study of long-term antiretroviral therapy in people with HIV. Sequencing used immunoSEQ multiplex PCR; TCRdb keeps in-frame clones, though not all of them. The sample has 20,000 to 30,000 clones, roughly 85% seen once. The sample was unsorted PBMCs, taken 1.2 years after starting antiretroviral therapy. These receptors came from a woman aged 40-49 years with HIV. Both conserved end residues are part of each CDR3. The order of the fields is CDR3 DNA, CDR3 protein, CDR3 length, J gene, V gene, D gene, clone size. A D gene is named only where the DNA matches it firmly. Not all rows give a size; the values are once, few, many and, for expanded clones, a class.

TGCGCCAGCAGTGTTGGGCGGGGGGGCCTCGATGAGCAGTTCTTC,CASSVGRGGLDEQFF,15,TRBJ2-1,TRBV10-1,TRBD2,.
TGTGCCAGTAGCCACCCAGGGGGTAGCACTGAAGCTTTCTTT,CASSHPGGSTEAFF,14,TRBJ1-1,TRBV19,TRBD1,once
TGTGCCAGCAGCCAAGACCAGAACACTGAAGCTTTCTTT,CASSQDQNTEAFF,13,TRBJ1-1,TRBV14,.,once
TGTGCCAGTAGTGCCGGGAGGACGACCTCCTACGAGCAGTACTTC,CASSAGRTTSYEQYF,15,TRBJ2-7,TRBV19,TRBD2,.
TGTGCCAGCAGCTTAACAGGGAGTAACGAGCAGTACTTC,CASSLTGSNEQYF,13,TRBJ2-7,TRBV7-6,.,.
TGCGCCAGCAGCCACGTACCGGGACAGGGAAGCTACGAGCAGTACTTC,CASSHVPGQGSYEQYF,16,TRBJ2-7,TRBV4-1,TRBD1,few
TGTGCCAGCAGTGATTTCAGGGAAACGACTGAAGCTTTCTTT,CASSDFRETTEAFF,14,TRBJ1-1,TRBV2,.,once
TGTGCCAGCAGCCTGGGGGACACTGCTGTGCAGCAGTACTTC,CASSLGDTAVQQYF,14,TRBJ2-7,TRBV5-4,.,once
TGTGCCTGGAGTGTGGGGCACGAGCAGTACTTC,CAWSVGHEQYF,11,TRBJ2-7,TRBV30,.,.
TGTGCCAGCAGCTTAAGTTATCTTGCGTCCTACGAGCAGTACTTC,CASSLSYLASYEQYF,15,TRBJ2-7,TRBV7-9,.,.
TGTGCCAGCAGCCCACCCGCAGGAAACGTCGAGCAGTACTTC,CASSPPAGNVEQYF,14,TRBJ2-7,TRBV7-9,.,.
TGTGCCACCAGCGTGGGTAGCAATCAGCCCCAGCATTTT,CATSVGSNQPQHF,13,TRBJ1-5,TRBV15,.,once
TGTGCCAGCAGGGATGCCCATAGCGGGATATCCTCCTACGAGCAGTACTTC,CASRDAHSGISSYEQYF,17,TRBJ2-7,TRBV6-4,TRBD2,.
TGTGCCAGCTCGGGGAGGCTAGCGGGAGGAAATGAGCAGTTCTTC,CASSGRLAGGNEQFF,15,TRBJ2-1,TRBV11-1,TRBD2,few
TGTGCCACCAGCAGAGCCACCGGGGAGCTGTTTTTT,CATSRATGELFF,12,TRBJ2-2,TRBV15,.,.
TGTGCCAGTAGTATAGGACCTACAGGCACAGATACGCAGTATTTT,CASSIGPTGTDTQYF,15,TRBJ2-3,TRBV19,.,once
TGTGCCAGCTCACCAGATGGGGGTGGCTACACCTTC,CASSPDGGGYTF,12,TRBJ1-2,TRBV18,.,.
TGCGCCAGCAGCTCCGGACAGGGGAATTCACCCCTCCACTTT,CASSSGQGNSPLHF,14,TRBJ1-6,TRBV5-1,TRBD1,.
TGTGCCAGCAGCACAGGGGTGGAATACGAGCAGTACTTC,CASSTGVEYEQYF,13,TRBJ2-7,TRBV5-4,TRBD1,few
TGTGCCAGCAGCTTGAGGTTAGGGGGCGGTTCACCCCTCCACTTT,CASSLRLGGGSPLHF,15,TRBJ1-6,TRBV5-6,TRBD1,once
TGTGCCAGCAGCGTTACTAGGACGGAAGAGCAGTTCTTC,CASSVTRTEEQFF,13,TRBJ2-1,TRBV5-4,.,.
TGCGCCAGCAGCATAGGGACAGGCAGAAATCAGCCCCAGCATTTT,CASSIGTGRNQPQHF,15,TRBJ1-5,TRBV5-1,TRBD1,.
TGTGCCAGCTCCTACCGCGAGCAGTACTTC,CASSYREQYF,10,TRBJ2-7,TRBV2,.,.
TGTGCCAGCAGTGAAGTTTTAGAGCAGTTCTTC,CASSEVLEQFF,11,TRBJ2-1,TRBV6-1,.,.
TGTGCCACCAAGACAGGTCCAGCCTACGAGCAGTACTTC,CATKTGPAYEQYF,13,TRBJ2-7,TRBV10-3,.,.
TGTGCCAGTAGTACTAGTCCCTACGAGCAGTACTTC,CASSTSPYEQYF,12,TRBJ2-7,TRBV19,.,.
TGTGCCAGCTCACCGGGACGGATTAATGAAAAACTGTTTTTT,CASSPGRINEKLFF,14,TRBJ1-4,TRBV18,.,.
TGTGCCAGCAGCTTGGTTCAGGCGGGCACCGGGGAGCTGTTTTTT,CASSLVQAGTGELFF,15,TRBJ2-2,TRBV5-6,.,.
TGTGCCTGGAGCGGACAGCTTCGCTATGGCTACACCTTC,CAWSGQLRYGYTF,13,TRBJ1-2,TRBV30,.,few
TGCGCCAGCAGCTTGACAGGGGACAACGAGCAGTACTTC,CASSLTGDNEQYF,13,TRBJ2-7,TRBV5-1,TRBD1,.
TGTGCCAGTAGTTTTCTCCCCGGACAGGGGGCTATTGATGGCTACACCTTC,CASSFLPGQGAIDGYTF,17,TRBJ1-2,TRBV19,TRBD1,.
TGTGCCTGGAGTGTAAAAGGGGGGGGGCCCCAGCATTTT,CAWSVKGGGPQHF,13,TRBJ1-5,TRBV30,.,.
TGTGCCAGCTCACCACTCGGACCGAACGCGAACACCGGGGAGCTGTTTTTT,CASSPLGPNANTGELFF,17,TRBJ2-2,TRBV18,.,.
TGCGCCAGCAGCCAAGCTCCGGGACTAGTTGACGACGAGCAGTACTTC,CASSQAPGLVDDEQYF,16,TRBJ2-7,TRBV4-1,TRBD2,.
TGTGCCAGCAGACAGGGGGTCGGAAACACCATATATTTT,CASRQGVGNTIYF,13,TRBJ1-3,TRBV2,TRBD1,.
TGCGCCAGCAGCTTTGGACAGGGGGGAGGTGAGCAGTTCTTC,CASSFGQGGGEQFF,14,TRBJ2-1,TRBV5-1,TRBD1,.
TGTGCCAGCAGTCTTAGCGGGGACCAAGAGACCCAGTACTTC,CASSLSGDQETQYF,14,TRBJ2-5,TRBV9,TRBD2,.
TGTGCCAGCAGTTACGGGGACCAAAGCAAACTGTTTTTT,CASSYGDQSKLFF,13,TRBJ1-4,TRBV6-5,.,.
TGTGCCAGTAGTCCCCCGGGGCCCTCCGCGAACACCATATATTTT,CASSPPGPSANTIYF,15,TRBJ1-3,TRBV19,.,.
TGTGCCACCAGCAGAGGGACAATCTCCTACAATGAGCAGTTCTTC,CATSRGTISYNEQFF,15,TRBJ2-1,TRBV15,.,.
TGCGCCAGCAGTGAGGGACCGATCAACTATGGCTACACCTTC,CASSEGPINYGYTF,14,TRBJ1-2,TRBV10-1,.,.
TGTGCCAGCAGCCCTTATTTCCAAGAGACCCAGTACTTC,CASSPYFQETQYF,13,TRBJ2-5,TRBV14,.,.
TGTGCCAGCAGCTTGGCCGCACAGGGGTATGGTGGCTACACCTTC,CASSLAAQGYGGYTF,15,TRBJ1-2,TRBV5-4,TRBD1,few
TGTGCCAGCAGCTTAGATCTAAGCCACAGGGTGGACTATGGCTACACCTTC,CASSLDLSHRVDYGYTF,17,TRBJ1-2,TRBV11-2,.,.
TGCGCCAGCAGCTTGGACAGGGACGAGCAGTACTTC,CASSLDRDEQYF,12,TRBJ2-7,TRBV5-1,.,.
TGTGCCAGCAGTTCCCAAAGTTCCTACGAGCAGTACTTC,CASSSQSSYEQYF,13,TRBJ2-7,TRBV6-9,.,.
TGTGCCAGCAGCACAACCGGGACAGGGGGTCTTGAGCAGTTCTTC,CASSTTGTGGLEQFF,15,TRBJ2-1,TRBV7-2,TRBD1,.
TGCGCCAGCAAGGAAACAGGGGGCTCTGAAGCTTTCTTT,CASKETGGSEAFF,13,TRBJ1-1,TRBV10-2,TRBD1,.
TGTGCCAGCACTCCCCAGGGACTAACTCAAGCTTTCTTT,CASTPQGLTQAFF,13,TRBJ1-1,TRBV13,.,.
TGTGCCAGCAGCTCGGACGGGACCCCTTTCTTC,CASSSDGTPFF,11,TRBJ1-2,TRBV9,.,.
TGTGCCAGCAGCTTAGACCTGGGACAGATCTACAATGAGCAGTTCTTC,CASSLDLGQIYNEQFF,16,TRBJ2-1,TRBV7-2,TRBD1,.
TGTGCCAGCAGCCCGGGTTCCTACACTGAAGCTTTCTTT,CASSPGSYTEAFF,13,TRBJ1-1,TRBV7-2,.,.
TGCGCCAGCACCTTGAGAGGGGTAAACACCGGGGAGCTGTTTTTT,CASTLRGVNTGELFF,15,TRBJ2-2,TRBV5-1,.,.
TGTGCCAGCAGGAAGGGGACAGCATTTAACTATGGCTACACCTTC,CASRKGTAFNYGYTF,15,TRBJ1-2,TRBV2,TRBD1,.
TGTGCCAGTAGTTCCCCCCGGACATCAACTAATGAAAAACTGTTTTTT,CASSSPRTSTNEKLFF,16,TRBJ1-4,TRBV19,.,.
TGTGCCATCAGTGACCGAACAGGGACGAACACCGGGGAGCTGTTTTTT,CAISDRTGTNTGELFF,16,TRBJ2-2,TRBV10-3,.,few
TGTGCCAGCAGACGAGAGACAGGGCCCTCTGAAGCTTTCTTT,CASRRETGPSEAFF,14,TRBJ1-1,TRBV6-6,TRBD1,.